A single sample is the source of the 6 T cell receptor beta chains below, sequenced in a study of beta chain features in type 1 diabetes. Sequencing targeted expressed TCRB transcripts, as all isolated RNA had been reverse transcribed. Generated by immunoSEQ multiplex PCR, the TCRdb table keeps only in-frame clones and is missing some. The sample has roughly 140,000 clones; 8.1% are singletons. Sequences were obtained from central memory CD4+ T cells from blood. The receptor set was obtained from a man between 18 and 35 years old in good health.

The sample holds a few counts of this clone. V usage is TRBV9 and J usage is TRBJ2-5; D is unresolved. V lost 4 bases and J lost 5, with 18 bases in between. Per germline, CDR1 SGDLS and CDR2 YYNGEE. This CDR3 is 15 amino acids long. CDR3 in amino acids: CASSLNFRKEETQYF. CDR3 bases: TGTGCCAGCAGCCTTAACTTTCGGAAGGAGGAGACCCAGTACTTC.

The sample holds a few counts of this clone. This rearrangement joins TRBV27 to TRBJ2-2, with D unresolved. Trimming stripped 5 bases from V and 0 bases from J, with 13 bases between. The CDR3 covers 16 residues. The germline gives CDR1 MNHEY, CDR2 SMNVEV (reference sequence). CDR3 bases: TGTGCCAGCAGTCGCCTGACCAGGACGAACACCGGGGAGCTGTTTTTT. The encoded protein is CASSRLTRTNTGELFF.

The chain links TRBV27 to TRBJ2-7; D is possibly TRBD1 (5 bases). This CDR3 is 14 amino acids long. CDR1 is MNHEY, CDR2 SMNVEV, per germline (reference sequence). The V and J ends lost 6 bases and 7 bases respectively, with 19 bases between them. The CDR3 coding sequence is TGTGCCAGCAGCCCCCAGGGCCTCGCCAGGGAGCAGTACTTC. Protein product: CASSPQGLAREQYF.

This clone was seen only a few times. The chain recombines TRBV6-6 with TRBJ1-4, with a weak D call TRBD1 (5 bases). Germline V gene sequence: CDR1 MNHNY, CDR2 SVGAGI (reference sequence). Trimming cost V 0 bases and J 8 bases, with 13 bases left between them. The length of the CDR3 is 15 residues. CDR3 protein: CASSYSITAGEKLFF. CDR3 DNA: TGTGCCAGCAGTTACTCGATAACAGCAGGGGAAAAACTGTTTTTT.

The rearrangement joins TRBV4-3 to TRBJ1-2; D perhaps matches TRBD1 (6 bases). The CDR3 is 14 amino acids. V lost 4 bases, J lost 4 bases, and 13 bases lay in between. From germline, CDR1 is LGHNA and CDR2 YSLEER. The CDR3 DNA reads as TGCGCCAGCAGCCGGGATGGACAGTCCTATGGCTACACCTTC. Translation: CASSRDGQSYGYTF.

The V gene is TRBV7-8, the J gene TRBJ2-2, with TRBD2 matching over 7 bases. This CDR3 has 17 amino acids. With V trimmed by 0 bases and J by 7 bases, 11 bases remained unmatched. CDR1 and CDR2 from the germline V gene are SGHVS and FQNEAQ. In DNA form, the CDR3 reads TGTGCCAGCAGCTTAGCGGGGGGTCCTAGGGAGGGCGGGGAGCTGTTTTTT. Its protein product is CASSLAGGPREGGELFF.